The 23 T cell receptor beta chains presented below share a single source sample, sequenced in a study of cytomegalovirus exposure and HLA in healthy donors. PCR employed 60 Vbeta and 13 Jbeta primers. Clones were sequenced by immunoSEQ multiplex PCR, and TCRdb holds only the in-frame ones, with some missing. The sample includes roughly 130,000 clones, 70% to 75% seen only once; the top ten take approximately 2%. Material: PBMCs. Every receptor here comes from a woman aged 40 to 50 in good health and CMV-seropositive.

CDR3 in DNA: TGTGCCAGTAGTAGTCCGGGGAACTACAATGAGCAGTTCTTC. Translating gives CASSSPGNYNEQFF. The genes are TRBV19 and TRBJ2-1; perhaps TRBD2 as D (5 bases). The germline V gene has CDR1 LNHDA and CDR2 SQIVND (reference sequence). This CDR3 has 14 residues. Trimming took 4 bases from V and 3 from J, leaving 10 bases between them.

This clone was found a few times. The chain joins TRBV27 to TRBJ1-5; D perhaps matches TRBD1 (6 bases). The CDR3 totals 13 residues. The V end was cut by 7 bases, the J end by 3 bases, with 10 bases between. Germline V gene sequence: CDR1 MNHEY, CDR2 SMNVEV (reference sequence). The CDR3 region has the DNA TGTGCCAGCATGACAGGAGACAATCAGCCCCAGCATTTT. As protein: CASMTGDNQPQHF.

The chain recombines TRBV27 with TRBJ1-5; 7 nucleotides align to TRBD1. CDR1 and CDR2 from the germline V gene are MNHEY and SMNVEV (reference sequence). The CDR3 has 16 amino acids. J gave up 1 base and V 6 bases, and 9 bases lay outside the gene matches. The CDR3, as DNA: TGTGCCAGCAGCCACATGACGACAGGGAGCAATCAGCCCCAGCATTTT. As protein: CASSHMTTGSNQPQHF.

The V call is TRBV7-2, the J call TRBJ1-5; perhaps TRBD1 as D (5 bases). Germline V gene sequence: CDR1 SGHTA, CDR2 FQGNSA. CDR3 length equals 15 residues. The ends were cut back, 2 bases at V and 0 bases at J, with 8 bases in the middle. CDR3 region: CASSLSGNSNQPQHF. The DNA for the CDR3 is TGTGCCAGCAGCTTATCAGGGAATAGCAATCAGCCCCAGCATTTT.

J is TRBJ2-5 and V is TRBV5-1; no clear D gene. Trimming removed 1 base at V and 0 bases at J, with 7 bases between. The CDR3 is made up of 14 amino acids. CDR1 is SGHRS and CDR2 is YFSETQ in the germline V gene. CDR3 nucleotides: TGCGCCAGCAGCTTGTCCCTAGACCAAGAGACCCAGTACTTC. Its protein is CASSLSLDQETQYF.

This clone has just one count. The chain has TRBV29-1 and TRBJ2-6; D gene ambiguous. V was shortened by 5 bases and J by 12 bases, with 23 bases between the two germline ends. This CDR3 has 15 residues. CDR1 and CDR2 from the germline V gene are SQVTM and ANQGSEA. The CDR3 loop reads CSVPRDSHPSSVLTF. The CDR3 region has the DNA TGCAGCGTTCCCCGTGACTCGCACCCCTCTAGCGTCCTGACTTTC.

The rearrangement links TRBV29-1 to TRBJ2-7; TRBD1 aligns across 10 bases. CDR1 SQVTM and CDR2 ANQGSEA come from the germline V gene. The length of the CDR3 is 16 residues. Trimming at V came to 2 bases and at J to 2 bases, leaving 9 bases not matched to a gene. The CDR3 here is CSVEMGGTGETYEQYF. The CDR3 coding sequence is TGCAGCGTTGAAATGGGGGGGACAGGGGAAACCTACGAGCAGTACTTC.

The chain employs TRBV6-5 and TRBJ2-7; 8 bases match TRBD1. Per the germline V gene, CDR1 is MNHEY and CDR2 is SVGAGI. The junction had 5 bases not matched to a gene; V was cut back by 7 bases and J by 0 bases. The CDR3 has 14 amino acids. The CDR3 sequence is CASNDRGRSYEQYF. CDR3 coding DNA: TGTGCCAGCAACGACAGGGGCCGCTCCTACGAGCAGTACTTC.

V gene TRBV28 combines with J gene TRBJ1-3; 12 positions agree with TRBD1. The CDR3 has 17 residues. V gave up 2 bases and J gave up 7 bases; unmatched junction bases: 9. Per germline, CDR1 MDHEN and CDR2 SYDVKM. The CDR3 sequence: CASSLMGQGAKGNTIYF. The CDR3 nucleotides are TGTGCCAGCAGTTTAATGGGACAGGGGGCTAAGGGGAACACCATATATTTT.

This clone was detected only once. This chain uses TRBV28 with TRBJ1-1; no reliable D call. The V gene lost 6 bases and the J gene lost 4 bases, with 12 bases spanning the gap. CDR1 is MDHEN, CDR2 SYDVKM, per germline. The CDR3 runs 13 residues. CDR3 sequence: CASRGSWITEAFF. The CDR3 DNA reads as TGTGCCAGCAGGGGGAGTTGGATCACTGAAGCTTTCTTT.

This clone appeared once. The chain combines TRBV7-2 with TRBJ2-7; perhaps TRBD2 as D (6 bases). The germline V and J ends were trimmed by 2 bases and 0 bases, with 8 bases remaining between them. Germline V gene data show CDR1 as SGHTA and CDR2 as FQGNSA. CDR3 size: 14 residues. The CDR3 bases are TGTGCCAGCAGCTTACTAGCGTTCTCCTACGAGCAGTACTTC. Amino acids: CASSLLAFSYEQYF. The entire variable domain, with the rest obtained from reference TRBV7-2 and TRBJ2-7, is as follows: GAGVSQSPSNKVTEKGKDVELRCDPISGHTALYWYRQSLGQGLEFLIYFQGNSAPDKSGLPSDRFSAERTGGSVSTLTIQRTQQEDSAVYLCASSLLAFSYEQYFGPGTRLTVT.

The chain couples TRBV6-5 to TRBJ1-2; D remains ambiguous. V lost 4 bases and J 2 bases, leaving 11 bases between the germline ends. This CDR3 has 14 residues. The germline gives CDR1 MNHEY, CDR2 SVGAGI. CDR3 sequence (DNA): TGTGCCAGCAGTTCTAAGACACAAAACTATGGCTACACCTTC. It translates to CASSSKTQNYGYTF.

The genes are TRBV10-3 and TRBJ1-2, with TRBD1 as a possible D gene (5 bases). Trimming pared 5 bases from V and 5 bases from J, leaving 18 bases between. The germline CDR1 and CDR2 sequences are ENHRY and SYGVKD. The CDR3 is made up of 15 amino acids. Written as DNA, the CDR3 is TGTGCCATCAGTCCTCGTGCCGGGACTGATTATGGCTACACCTTC. Amino acid sequence: CAISPRAGTDYGYTF.

The J gene is TRBJ2-1, the V gene TRBV5-3, with D perhaps TRBD2 (6 bases). TRBV5-3 is classed as an ORF, of uncertain function. The CDR3 covers 19 residues. V lost 5 bases and J 1 base, leaving 25 bases between the germline ends. The CDR3 reads CARRFSGSLGKGSYNEQFF. CDR3 nucleotide sequence: TGTGCCAGAAGGTTCTCCGGGAGTCTGGGTAAGGGATCCTACAATGAGCAGTTCTTC.

In this sample, this clone turned up a few times. This chain joins TRBV2 and TRBJ1-6; D is unclear. Germline lookup yields CDR1 SNHLY and CDR2 FYNNEI. Trimming took off 4 bases at V and 7 bases at J, with 11 bases between the two ends. The CDR3 totals 14 residues. CDR3 in DNA: TGTGCCAGCAGTGGTGACACCCCGAATTCACCCCTCCACTTT. This gives the protein CASSGDTPNSPLHF.

The chain links TRBV7-8 to TRBJ2-1; TRBD2 matches at 14 bases. V gave up 3 bases and J gave up 5 bases; unmatched junction bases: 3. Germline V CDR1 and CDR2: SGHVS, FQNEAQ. CDR3 length: 16 amino acids. CDR3 sequence (DNA): TGTGCCAGCAGCTTGGGACTAGCGGGAGCTAACAATGAGCAGTTCTTC. Its protein is CASSLGLAGANNEQFF.

V usage is TRBV9 and J usage is TRBJ1-1; no definite D call. Per the germline V gene, CDR1 is SGDLS and CDR2 is YYNGEE. V lost 3 bases, J lost 3 bases, and 12 bases lay in between. The CDR3 has 14 residues. For the CDR3, the DNA is TGTGCCAGCAGCGCGAGGGAGATTGACACTGAAGCTTTCTTT. Its translation is CASSAREIDTEAFF. The full variable domain, completed using reference TRBV9 and TRBJ1-1, is DSGVTQTPKHLITATGQRVTLRCSPRSGDLSVYWYQQSLDQGLQFLIQYYNGEERAKGNILERFSAQQFPDLHSELNLSSLELGDSALYFCASSAREIDTEAFFGQGTRLTVV.

J is TRBJ1-4 and V is TRBV30; D gene ambiguous. V was pared by 1 base and J by 10 bases, with 7 bases between. Germline V gene data show CDR1 as GTSNPN and CDR2 as SVGIG (reference sequence). This CDR3 has 11 residues. CDR3 nucleotide sequence: TGTGCCTGGAGTGGGGAGAGAAAACTGTTTTTT. Its translation: CAWSGERKLFF. The variable domain in full, with the rest retrieved from reference TRBV30 and TRBJ1-4, is SQTIHQWPATLVQPVGSPLSLECTVEGTSNPNLYWYRQAAGRGLQLLFYSVGIGQISSEVPQNLSASRPQDRQFILSSKKLLLSDSGFYLCAWSGERKLFFGSGTQLSVL.

The rearrangement joins TRBV9 to TRBJ2-7; 9 nucleotides align to TRBD2. CDR3 size: 15 residues. V lost 3 bases and J lost 3; bases outside the gene matches: 7. Per germline, CDR1 SGDLS and CDR2 YYNGEE. In DNA form, the CDR3 reads TGTGCCAGCAGCGCACGACTAGCGGACCACTACGAGCAGTACTTC. This codes for CASSARLADHYEQYF.

This chain uses TRBV6-5 with TRBJ2-5; TRBD2 is a possible D gene (5 bases). The J call could be wrong; TRBJ2-7 is a better fit for the DNA end. CDR3 length: 13 amino acids. In germline, CDR1 is MNHEY, CDR2 SVGAGI. The CDR3 coding sequence is TGTGCGATCCAAACCGGGATCTCCTACGAGCAGTACTTC. Its translation is CAIQTGISYEQYF.

This chain links TRBV4-3 with TRBJ2-3; TRBD2 matches at 13 bases. CDR3 length: 17 residues. V lost 0 bases to trimming and J lost 4 bases; unmatched junction nucleotides: 4. Germline CDR1 LGHNA, CDR2 YSLEER. The CDR3, as DNA: TGCGCCAGCAGCCAAGATACGGGACTAGCGGGATCAGATACGCAGTATTTT. This gives the protein CASSQDTGLAGSDTQYF.

The J gene is TRBJ1-2, the V gene TRBV5-6; 8 nucleotides line up with TRBD1. The CDR3 covers 13 residues. J gave up 4 bases and V 4 bases, and 3 bases lay outside the gene matches. Germline loops: CDR1 SGHDT, CDR2 YYEEEE. This CDR3 reads CASSTTGGYGYTF. The CDR3 coding sequence is TGTGCCAGCAGCACCACAGGGGGCTATGGCTACACCTTC.

This CDR3 reads CASSPGPTSYNEQFF. DNA for the CDR3: TGTGCCAGCAGCCCGGGACCGACTAGCTACAATGAGCAGTTCTTC. The chain links TRBV5-5 to TRBJ2-1; possible D gene TRBD2, 6 bases. This CDR3 spans 15 amino acids. Germline lookup yields CDR1 SGHKS and CDR2 YYEKEE (reference sequence). Trimming removed 4 bases at V and 3 bases at J, with 14 bases between. Supplemented by reference TRBV5-5 and TRBJ2-1, the full variable domain reads DAGVTQSPTHLIKTRGQQVTLRCSPISGHKSVSWYQQVLGQGPQFIFQYYEKEERGRGNFPDRFSARQFPNYSSELNVNALLLGDSALYLCASSPGPTSYNEQFFGPGTRLTVL.